A single sample is the source of the 4 T cell receptor beta chains below, sequenced in a study of naive and memory T cell subsets (dated by TCRdb to about 2017). Library generation was performed with UMI-ligation and nested PCR. The listed sequencing device is Illumina MiSeq. An equimolar mix of two oligonucleotides covering both TRBC1 and TRBC2 was used as the beta constant-region primer. Four rounds of PCR, combining the SP2 primer with nested alpha and beta constant-region primers, were used to amplify the ligated cDNA. Using fastp at Q25 and MiXCR, TCRdb reprocessed the public reads and kept productive beta chains. When rows share a CDR3 protein, they turn into one entry using the most common DNA and genes. Within this sample are roughly 130,000 distinct CDR3 sequences, with 35% to 45% of them counted one time only. The ten largest clones take up less than 1% of the sample. Sequencing was performed on central memory CD4+ T cells from blood. The cell subset or site label for this specimen denotes: central memory, CD45RA- CD27+. The receptors originated from a human donor in good health.

This clonotype showed up just a few times. J is TRBJ2-2 and V is TRBV27; D is possibly TRBD1 (5 bases). The CDR3 runs to 14 residues. Germline V lookup: CDR1 MNHEY, CDR2 SMNVEV (reference sequence). V was shortened by 2 bases and J by 6 bases, with 10 bases between the two germline ends. CDR3 region: CASSLSGAAGELFF. Here the CDR3 DNA reads TGTGCCAGCAGTTTAAGTGGGGCGGCCGGGGAGCTGTTTTTT.

The sample holds a few counts of this clonotype. The gene calls are TRBV7-2 and TRBJ2-7; 9 bases fit TRBD1. The V gene's germline CDR1 is SGHTA and CDR2 FQGNSA. The CDR3 sequence is 13 residues long. J was trimmed by 5 bases and V by 6 bases; bases with no gene match: 5. CDR3 in DNA: TGTGCCAGCAGGAGGAACAGGGGGCACGAGCAGTACTTC. Residues: CASRRNRGHEQYF.

As DNA, the CDR3 is TGTGCCAGCAGCTTAGCGGGCGGAACCCTCCCAAATGAGCAGTTCTTC. Translation: CASSLAGGTLPNEQFF. The chain links TRBV7-2 to TRBJ2-1; D gene ambiguous. V lost 0 bases and J 7 bases, leaving 16 bases between the germline ends. This CDR3 spans 16 amino acids. CDR1 SGHTA and CDR2 FQGNSA come from the germline V gene.

The gene calls are TRBV7-8 and TRBJ2-3; D uncertain. CDR1 and CDR2 (germline): SGHVS, FQNEAQ. The CDR3 consists of 14 residues. The V end lost 2 bases, the J end lost 5 bases, and 11 bases lay between the germline ends. CDR3 region: CASSLRSGGDTQYF. DNA of the CDR3: TGTGCCAGCAGCTTAAGGTCCGGCGGAGATACGCAGTATTTT.